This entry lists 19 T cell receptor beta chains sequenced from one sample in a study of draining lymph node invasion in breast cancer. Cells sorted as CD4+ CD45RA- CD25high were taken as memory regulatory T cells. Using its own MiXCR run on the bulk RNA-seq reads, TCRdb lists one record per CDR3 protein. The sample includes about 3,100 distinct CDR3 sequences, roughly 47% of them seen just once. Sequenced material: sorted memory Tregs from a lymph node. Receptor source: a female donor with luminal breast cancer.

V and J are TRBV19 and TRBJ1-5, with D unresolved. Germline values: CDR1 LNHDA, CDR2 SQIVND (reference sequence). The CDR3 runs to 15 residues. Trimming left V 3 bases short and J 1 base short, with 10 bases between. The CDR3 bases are TGTGCCAGTAGTATCCGGTTAGGGAGCAATCAGCCCCAGCATTTT. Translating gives CASSIRLGSNQPQHF.

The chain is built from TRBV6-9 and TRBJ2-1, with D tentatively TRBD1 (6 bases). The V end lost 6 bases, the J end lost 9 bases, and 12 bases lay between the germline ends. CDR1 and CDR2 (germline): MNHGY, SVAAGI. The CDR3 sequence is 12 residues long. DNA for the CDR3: TGTGCCAGCAGCGACAGGTATGCTGAGCAGTTCTTC. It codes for CASSDRYAEQFF.

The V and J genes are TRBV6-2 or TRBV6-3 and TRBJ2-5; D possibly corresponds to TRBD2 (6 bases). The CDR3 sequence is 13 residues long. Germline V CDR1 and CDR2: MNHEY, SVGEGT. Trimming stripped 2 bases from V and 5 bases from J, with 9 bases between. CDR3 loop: CASSYKGGETQYF. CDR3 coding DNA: TGTGCCAGCAGTTACAAGGGAGGTGAGACCCAGTACTTC.

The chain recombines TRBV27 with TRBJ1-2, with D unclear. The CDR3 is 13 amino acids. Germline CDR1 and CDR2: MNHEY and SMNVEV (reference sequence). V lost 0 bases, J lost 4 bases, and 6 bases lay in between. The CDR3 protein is CASSLSAAYGYTF. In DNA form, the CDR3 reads TGTGCCAGCAGTTTATCGGCAGCCTATGGCTACACCTTC.

In nucleotides, the CDR3 is TGTGCCAGCAGCCCCCGCAGGGGGAACACAGATACGCAGTATTTT. It is translated as CASSPRRGNTDTQYF. The chain carries TRBV7-2 and TRBJ2-3; 7 bases fit TRBD1. The V gene's germline CDR1 is SGHTA and CDR2 FQGNSA. The CDR3 spans 15 residues. Trimming at V came to 5 bases and at J to 2 bases, leaving 7 bases not matched to a gene. Using reference TRBV7-2 and TRBJ2-3 for the parts outside the CDR3, the full variable domain is GAGVSQSPSNKVTEKGKDVELRCDPISGHTALYWYRQSLGQGLEFLIYFQGNSAPDKSGLPSDRFSAERTGGSVSTLTIQRTQQEDSAVYLCASSPRRGNTDTQYFGPGTRLTVL.

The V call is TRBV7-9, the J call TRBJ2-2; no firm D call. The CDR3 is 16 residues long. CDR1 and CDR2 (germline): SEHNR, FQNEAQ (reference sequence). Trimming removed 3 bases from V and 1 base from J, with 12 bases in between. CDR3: CASSFLGQLNTGELFF. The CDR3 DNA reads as TGTGCCAGCAGCTTCCTAGGGCAGCTGAACACCGGGGAGCTGTTTTTT. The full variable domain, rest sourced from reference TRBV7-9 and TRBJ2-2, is DTGVSQNPRHKITKRGQNVTFRCDPISEHNRLYWYRQTLGQGPEFLTYFQNEAQLEKSRLLSDRFSAERPKGSFSTLEIQRTEQGDSAMYLCASSFLGQLNTGELFFGEGSRLTVL.

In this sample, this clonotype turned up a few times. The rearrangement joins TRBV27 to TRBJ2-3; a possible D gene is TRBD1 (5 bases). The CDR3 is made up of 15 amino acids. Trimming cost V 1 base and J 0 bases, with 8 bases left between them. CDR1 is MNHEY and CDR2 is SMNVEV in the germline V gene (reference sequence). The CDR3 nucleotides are TGTGCCAGCAGTTTATGGGGCTCTAGCACAGATACGCAGTATTTT. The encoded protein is CASSLWGSSTDTQYF.

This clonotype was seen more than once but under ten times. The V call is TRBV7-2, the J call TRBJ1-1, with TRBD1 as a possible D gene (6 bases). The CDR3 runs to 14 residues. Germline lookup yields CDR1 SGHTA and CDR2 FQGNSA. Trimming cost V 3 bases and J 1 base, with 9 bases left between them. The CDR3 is CASSFKGGNTEAFF. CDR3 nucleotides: TGTGCCAGCAGCTTCAAAGGGGGGAACACTGAAGCTTTCTTT. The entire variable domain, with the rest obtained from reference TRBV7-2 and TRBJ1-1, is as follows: GAGVSQSPSNKVTEKGKDVELRCDPISGHTALYWYRQSLGQGLEFLIYFQGNSAPDKSGLPSDRFSAERTGGSVSTLTIQRTQQEDSAVYLCASSFKGGNTEAFFGQGTRLTVV.

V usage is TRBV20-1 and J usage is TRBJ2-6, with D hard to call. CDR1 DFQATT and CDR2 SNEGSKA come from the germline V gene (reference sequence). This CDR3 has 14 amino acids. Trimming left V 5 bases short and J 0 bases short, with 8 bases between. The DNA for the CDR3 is TGCAGTGCTGTACCCCCCTCTGGGGCCAACGTCCTGACTTTC. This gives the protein CSAVPPSGANVLTF.

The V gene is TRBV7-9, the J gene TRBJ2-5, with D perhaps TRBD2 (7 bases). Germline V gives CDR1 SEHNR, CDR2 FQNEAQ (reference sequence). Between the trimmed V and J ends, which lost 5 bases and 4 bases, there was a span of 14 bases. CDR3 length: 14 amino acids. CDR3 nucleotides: TGTGCCAGCAGCCCAGAGGGGGGGCTAGAGACCCAGTACTTC. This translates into CASSPEGGLETQYF.

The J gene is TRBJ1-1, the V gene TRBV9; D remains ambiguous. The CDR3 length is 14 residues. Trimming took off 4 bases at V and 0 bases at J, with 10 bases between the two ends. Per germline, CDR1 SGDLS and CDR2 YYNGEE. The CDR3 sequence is CASSRAGVNTEAFF. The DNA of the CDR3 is TGTGCCAGCAGCCGCGCCGGGGTGAACACTGAAGCTTTCTTT.

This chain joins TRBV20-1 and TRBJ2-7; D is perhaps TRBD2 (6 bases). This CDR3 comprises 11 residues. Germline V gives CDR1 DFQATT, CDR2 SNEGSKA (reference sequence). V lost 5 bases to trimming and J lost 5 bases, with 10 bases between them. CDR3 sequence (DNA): TGCAGTGCTTTTAGCGGAGACGAGCAGTACTTC. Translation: CSAFSGDEQYF.

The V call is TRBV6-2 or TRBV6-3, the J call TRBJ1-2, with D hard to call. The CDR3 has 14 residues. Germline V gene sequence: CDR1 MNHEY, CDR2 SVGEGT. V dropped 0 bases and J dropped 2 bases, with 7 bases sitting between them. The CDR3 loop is CASSYSNQNYGYTF. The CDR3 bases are TGTGCCAGCAGTTACTCGAATCAGAACTATGGCTACACCTTC.

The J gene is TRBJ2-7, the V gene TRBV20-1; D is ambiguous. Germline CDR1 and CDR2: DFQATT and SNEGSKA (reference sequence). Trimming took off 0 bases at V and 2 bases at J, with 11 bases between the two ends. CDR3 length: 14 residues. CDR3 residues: CSARDSRSPYEQYF. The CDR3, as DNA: TGCAGTGCTAGAGATTCGAGGAGCCCCTACGAGCAGTACTTC.

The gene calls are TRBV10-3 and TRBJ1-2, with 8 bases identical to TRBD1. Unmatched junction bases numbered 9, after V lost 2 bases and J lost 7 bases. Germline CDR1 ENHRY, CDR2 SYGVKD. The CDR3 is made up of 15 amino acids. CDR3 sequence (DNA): TGTGCCATCAGTGAGAGGCCGCAGGGGGCGCTTGGCTACACCTTC. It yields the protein CAISERPQGALGYTF.

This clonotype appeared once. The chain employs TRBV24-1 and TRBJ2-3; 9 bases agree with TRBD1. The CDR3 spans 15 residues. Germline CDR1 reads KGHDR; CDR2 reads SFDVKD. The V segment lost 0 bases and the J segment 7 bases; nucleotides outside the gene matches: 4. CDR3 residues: CATSDLGQGPNTQYF. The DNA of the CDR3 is TGTGCCACCAGTGATTTGGGACAGGGGCCAAATACGCAGTATTTT.

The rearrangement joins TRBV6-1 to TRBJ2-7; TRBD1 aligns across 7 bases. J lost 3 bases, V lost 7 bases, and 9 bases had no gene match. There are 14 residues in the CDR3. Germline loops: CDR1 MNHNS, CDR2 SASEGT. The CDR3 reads CASTRQGVVYEQYF. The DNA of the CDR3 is TGTGCCAGCACCCGCCAGGGGGTAGTCTACGAGCAGTACTTC.

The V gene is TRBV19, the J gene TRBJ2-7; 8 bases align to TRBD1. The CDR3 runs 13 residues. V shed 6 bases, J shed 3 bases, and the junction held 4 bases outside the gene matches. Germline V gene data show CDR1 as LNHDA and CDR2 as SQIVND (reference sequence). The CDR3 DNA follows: TGTGCCAGTAGGAAGGGACAGGACTACGAGCAGTACTTC. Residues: CASRKGQDYEQYF.

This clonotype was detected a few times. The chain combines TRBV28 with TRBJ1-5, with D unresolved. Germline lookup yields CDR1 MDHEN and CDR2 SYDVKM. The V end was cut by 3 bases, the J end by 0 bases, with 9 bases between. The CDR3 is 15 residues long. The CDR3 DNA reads TGTGCCAGCAGTTTGTTTAGATATAGCAATCAGCCCCAGCATTTT. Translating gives CASSLFRYSNQPQHF.